Sequencing of this T cell receptor beta chain was carried out in a study of T-cell reconstitution after alpha-beta-depleted transplantation in children listed by TCRdb under 2016. For the wider study: Using TCR repertoire profiling, the study quantitatively followed how T-cell immune reconstitution unfolded in children after TCRalphabeta/CD19-depleted allogeneic hematopoietic cell transplantation.

Here is what the overall study found, with its caveats: In some patients, high TCRbeta diversity at day 60 was attributed to recipient T cells and intrathymic progenitors that had survived conditioning. The apparently early recovery of alphabetaT-cell counts about two months after transplant reportedly depended on only several hundred rapidly expanded clones that came from non-depleted graft cells. Hyperexpanded clone frequencies declined over subsequent months; after one year, T-cell counts and TCRbeta diversity were mostly attributed to newly produced T cells.

Library preparation employed PCR. Sequenced on an Illumina HiSeq 2500. TCR libraries were prepared with molecular barcoding, using unique molecular identifiers to normalize TCRbeta repertoire quantification. TCRdb reanalyzed the raw reads on its own, using fastp at Q25 for trimming and MiXCR for clone calling, and kept in-frame beta chains. A single entry per CDR3 protein holds the most common genes and DNA from its merged rows. This sample gives 450,000 to 550,000 distinct CDR3 sequences in total; approximately 10% of them show up just once. The ten biggest clones cover approximately 14% of the sample. This sample's treatment or condition label indicates: allogeneic hematopoietic cell transplantation with graft depleted of TCRalphabeta T cells and CD19 B cells. The children who served as transplant recipients had been given grafts of TCRalphabeta/CD19-depleted allogeneic hematopoietic cells. As regards this clonotype: Its cognate antigen has yet to be identified. No quality values exist for individual bases; no much larger clone is one base distant.

The CDR3 goes from the cysteine to the phenylalanine over 17 residues. Kept here is only the CDR3 DNA, which spans 51 bases and is read in frame from base 1. A distance of 13 bases separates the germline ends of V and J, which lose 4 bases and 0 bases respectively. CDR1 and CDR2 were assigned from the germline V gene (reference sequence) as LNHDA and SQIVND. The chain couples TRBV19 to TRBJ2-6; a tentative D call is TRBD2 (6 bases match). Sequenced material: PBMCs, mostly from graft donor cells, taken 180 days after TCRalphabeta/CD19-depleted stem cell transplant. This receptor was obtained from a female patient younger than 10 who had a stem cell transplant for aplastic anemia, so the T cells may come from the graft donor. At the DNA level, the sequence is TGTGCCAGTAGTAAGGGAGGACTCCTCTCTGGGGCCAACGTCCTGACTTTC. Its product reads: CASSKGGLLSGANVLTF.